This TCR beta chain was sequenced during a study of blood T cell repertoires in COVID-19. Generated by immunoSEQ multiplex PCR, the TCRdb table keeps only in-frame clones and is missing some. The sample yields around 400,000 clones, nearly 90% seen once. CDR3 size: 14 residues. J gave up 5 bases and V 6 bases, and 7 bases lay outside the gene matches. Germline V lookup: CDR1 LNHNV, CDR2 YYDKDF (reference sequence). Donors were grouped by their self-reported clinical history. The rearrangement links TRBV15 to TRBJ2-1; the match to TRBD1 covers 7 bases. The source is a woman aged 18-29 years who had been exposed to COVID-19. The sequenced material came from PBMCs or T cells enriched from blood (not recorded which). The CDR3 loop is CATSPGTANNEQFF. The DNA for the CDR3 is TGTGCCACCAGTCCCGGGACAGCTAACAATGAGCAGTTCTTC.